The T cell receptor beta chain under discussion was sequenced for a study of blood T cell repertoires in COVID-19 (dated by TCRdb to 2020 to 2021). Regarding the complete study: Samples covering the acute and convalescent phases of COVID-19 were provided by collaborators in the United States, Italy and Spain. The prospective study material was composed of cDNA or gDNA derived from T cells, B-cell-depleted T cells, or PBMCs. Deeply sampled blood TCRbeta repertoires from subjects exposed to, actively infected with, or recovered from COVID-19 were included in the dataset. The repertoires were released in a freely available public database intended as a resource for research on the immune response to SARS-CoV-2. Samples came from the ongoing ImmuneRACE study (first 160 participants) plus 1,254 subjects from 6 global collaborators. Sample metadata almost always included a de-identified subject ID, COVID-19 status, age in years and sex. Where available, HLA class I and class II types were taken from metadata supplied by the sample provider and were not determined by assay-based typing.

In Seattle, one collaborating source enrolled patients while the infection was active and tracked those patients longitudinally over the course of disease. The collaborating institutions used their own protocols to collect whole blood in K2EDTA tubes. For TCRbeta analysis, collaborators shipped samples as frozen whole blood, isolated PBMCs, or DNA extracted from either of those sample types. The germline V gene supplies CDR1 SGHDT and CDR2 YYEEEE. The junction shows trimming of 4 bases on V and 7 bases on J, and the gene matches do not reach 11 bases of it. From the cysteine through the phenylalanine, the CDR3 covers 15 amino acids. The sequence is cut down to CDR3 DNA, 45 bases in frame from base 1. As to this clone: No cognate antigen has been identified for it. Base-call qualities are not available, and no considerably larger clone is one nucleotide away.

The immunoSEQ Assay, a bias-controlled multiplex PCR, was used to amplify TCRbeta CDR3 regions from genomic DNA. The authors' analysis ran thus. The number of nucleated cells in each sample was estimated by amplification of reference gene primers within the assay. To quantify the absolute abundance of each unique TCRbeta CDR3 rearrangement, sequence reads were collapsed and filtered. For each sample, productive Simpson clonality was calculated as the square root of Simpson's diversity index over productive rearrangements. TCRdb mirrors the immuneACCESS table, restricted to in-frame sequences. Some clones are absent from its copies; in checked studies, under half trace to an unresolved V gene, and the reason for the others is unknown. Clonal size and the V and J genes are those of that table, whereas D and trimming came from the DNA. This sample comprises roughly 75,000 clones, 80% to 90% of them detected only once. The ten largest clonotypes hold under 6.5% of the sample.

What the authors observed across the whole study: How much clinical and demographic metadata was included differed by source and by participant, and the metadata was provided uncurated.

The rearrangement joined TRBV5-6 to TRBJ1-2, and TRBD1 matches 9 of the central bases. The TCR was taken from a man aged 80 or over with COVID-19, enrolled during active disease. What was sequenced was peripheral blood. Here the CDR3 is given as CASSRAGTGSAGYTF. The DNA reads as follows: TGTGCCAGCAGCCGAGCCGGGACAGGGTCTGCTGGCTACACCTTC. The variable domain in full, with residues beyond the CDR3 obtained from the reference TRBV5-6 and TRBJ1-2 genes, is DAGVTQSPTHLIKTRGQQVTLRCSPKSGHDTVSWYQQALGQGPQFIFQYYEEEERQRGNFPDRFSGHQFPNYSSELNVNALLLGDSALYLCASSRAGTGSAGYTFGSGTRLTVV.